These 18 T cell receptor beta chains came from one sample sequenced in a study of T-cell reconstitution after alpha-beta-depleted transplantation in children. During its preparation, the TCRbeta library received unique molecular identifiers. TCRdb called the PCR reads again in MiXCR, with one record for every CDR3 protein. The sample has almost 500,000 distinct CDR3 sequences; roughly a tenth are singletons. The sample consisted of PBMCs, taken before TCRalphabeta/CD19-depleted stem cell transplant. The receptors originated from a child aged 2-15 years with inherited bone marrow failure, due to receive a stem cell transplant.

Many counts were recorded for this clonotype. The V and J genes are TRBV5-1 and TRBJ1-1, with TRBD1 matching over 8 bases. CDR3 length: 16 residues. CDR1 SGHRS and CDR2 YFSETQ come from the germline V gene. The J segment lost 1 base and the V segment lost 4 bases, leaving 9 bases of the junction unmatched. DNA of the CDR3: TGCGCCAGCAGCCCCGGACGGACAGGGAAGAACACTGAAGCTTTCTTT. Translating it yields CASSPGRTGKNTEAFF.

This clonotype was counted ten times or more. V gene TRBV12-3 or TRBV12-4 combines with J gene TRBJ2-5, with 8 bases fitting TRBD2. The CDR3 has 15 amino acids. V shed 4 bases, J shed 1 base, and the junction held 5 bases outside the gene matches. This CDR3 reads CASSWSGSTQETQYF. The CDR3 nucleotides read TGTGCCAGCAGTTGGAGCGGGAGCACCCAAGAGACCCAGTACTTC.

Ten or more counts support this clonotype. The chain recombines TRBV12-3 or TRBV12-4 with TRBJ2-7; 7 positions agree with TRBD2. This CDR3 has 15 residues. V trimming: 6 bases; J trimming: 1 base; junction bases outside the gene matches: 9. This chain's CDR3 is CASSRVLAESYEQYF. The CDR3 DNA reads TGTGCCAGCAGCCGAGTCCTAGCGGAGTCCTACGAGCAGTACTTC.

This clonotype has just a few counts. The rearrangement uses TRBV18 and TRBJ1-2; the match to TRBD1 covers 7 bases. CDR1 is KGHSH and CDR2 is LQKENI in the germline V gene. J was trimmed by 6 bases and V by 3 bases; bases with no gene match: 7. This CDR3 contains 14 residues. The CDR3 loop reads CASSPRQGGDGYTF. CDR3 bases: TGTGCCAGCTCACCCAGACAGGGCGGGGATGGCTACACCTTC.

As to this clonotype: A clone one base away is much larger, so this may be a read error. The genes are TRBV7-9 and TRBJ2-7; tentatively, D is TRBD1 (6 bases). Trimming left V 1 base short and J 5 bases short, with 15 bases between. The V gene's germline CDR1 is SEHNR and CDR2 FQNEAQ (reference sequence). This CDR3 region has 15 residues. CDR3: CASSLVFGTSDEQYF. The CDR3 DNA sequence: TGTGCCAGCAGCTTAGTCTTCGGGACATCGGACGAGCAGTACTTC. Supplemented by reference TRBV7-9 and TRBJ2-7, the full variable domain reads DTGVSQNPRHKITKRGQNVTFRCDPISEHNRLYWYRQTLGQGPEFLTYFQNEAQLEKSRLLSDRFSAERPKGSFSTLEIQRTEQGDSAMYLCASSLVFGTSDEQYFGPGTRLTVT.

Note on this clonotype: Given a much more abundant clone one base away, this may be a read error. The chain combines TRBV7-6 with TRBJ2-2; D may match TRBD1 or TRBD2 (5 bases each). Germline-derived CDR1 and CDR2 are SGHVS and FNYEAQ. The length of the CDR3 is 14 residues. Trimming stripped 2 bases from V and 4 bases from J, with 8 bases between. DNA for the CDR3: TGTGCCAGCAGCTTATGGGGGTGCACCGGGGAGCTGTTTTTT. Its translation is CASSLWGCTGELFF.

In its sample, this clonotype was seen many times. The chain joins TRBV2 to TRBJ2-1, with 10 bases matching TRBD1. Germline V gives CDR1 SNHLY, CDR2 FYNNEI. The CDR3 is 18 amino acids. J was trimmed by 2 bases and V by 6 bases; bases with no gene match: 13. The CDR3 coding sequence is TGTGCCAGCAGAAGGGACAGGGGAGCGACACCAACCTACAATGAGCAGTTCTTC. Its translation is CASRRDRGATPTYNEQFF.

This clonotype was detected many times. The genes are TRBV29-1 and TRBJ1-4, with D possibly TRBD1 on 5 matching bases. The CDR3 contains 12 residues. Trimming took 7 bases from V and 1 from J, leaving 7 bases between them. The germline gives CDR1 SQVTM, CDR2 ANQGSEA. CDR3 region: CSAGGTNEKLFF. The DNA of the CDR3 is TGCAGCGCTGGGGGAACTAATGAAAAACTGTTTTTT.

The chain links TRBV12-3 or TRBV12-4 to TRBJ1-5; D is possibly TRBD1 (6 bases). The CDR3 runs 16 residues. V gave up 6 bases and J gave up 7 bases, with 22 bases separating them. Here the CDR3 reads CASRIGGGGLNQPQHF. The CDR3, as DNA: TGTGCCAGCAGAATAGGGGGAGGGGGGCTGAACCAGCCCCAGCATTTT.

Comment on this clonotype: With a much larger clone just one base away, this may be a read error. The CDR3 does not end in the conserved phenylalanine or tryptophan, so this is likely a read error. V and J are TRBV29-1 and TRBJ1-1; tentative D call: TRBD1 (6 bases). Germline CDR1 is SQVTM and CDR2 is ANQGSEA. Trimming took 8 bases from V and 6 from J, leaving 16 bases between them. The CDR3 length is 12 residues. CDR3 protein: CSINPRGSEAFS. In nucleotides, the CDR3 is TGCAGCATCAACCCCAGGGGTTCTGAAGCTTTCTCT.

This clonotype was seen ten or more times. The chain joins TRBV10-2 to TRBJ2-7; unclear D gene. V lost 6 bases and J lost 5, with 20 bases in between. The CDR3 has 15 amino acids. Per the germline V gene, CDR1 is WSHSY and CDR2 is SAAADI. The CDR3 DNA is TGCGCCAGCAGCCCCCCTTTCGGGCGTTTGAACGAGCAGTACTTC. It specifies CASSPPFGRLNEQYF.

This clonotype was counted at least ten times. The chain carries TRBV24-1 and TRBJ2-2; possibly TRBD1 for D (6 bases). This CDR3 comprises 16 residues. The V and J ends lost 4 bases and 4 bases respectively, with 15 bases between them. Looked up from germline, CDR1 is KGHDR and CDR2 is SFDVKD. This CDR3 reads CATSDRRKGGTGELFF. Written as DNA, the CDR3 is TGTGCCACCAGTGACCGCAGAAAAGGGGGCACCGGGGAGCTGTTTTTT.

The rearrangement uses TRBV6-2 or TRBV6-3 and TRBJ2-2; D is unresolved. This CDR3 region has 14 residues. Germline V gene sequence: CDR1 MNHEY, CDR2 SVGEGT. Trimming took off 4 bases at V and 1 base at J, with 7 bases between the two ends. The DNA for the CDR3 is TGTGCCAGCAGTTCCCCATGGAACACCGGGGAGCTGTTTTTT. Translated: CASSSPWNTGELFF.

This clonotype was detected many times. The gene calls are TRBV20-1 and TRBJ2-1; 13 nucleotides agree with TRBD2. Germline V CDR1 and CDR2: DFQATT, SNEGSKA (reference sequence). This CDR3 is 15 amino acids long. The V gene end was trimmed by 4 bases and the J gene end by 1 base; junction bases not matched to a gene: 1. The chain's CDR3 is CSATGLAGSYNEQFF. CDR3 nucleotides: TGCAGTGCTACGGGACTAGCGGGGTCCTACAATGAGCAGTTCTTC.

In this sample, this clonotype turned up many times. This chain joins TRBV9 and TRBJ2-5; a weak D match, TRBD2 (5 bases). The germline V and J ends were trimmed by 2 bases and 1 base, with 12 bases remaining between them. The CDR3 runs 15 residues. Germline values: CDR1 SGDLS, CDR2 YYNGEE. The CDR3 loop is CASSVRRDPQETQYF. For the CDR3, the DNA is TGTGCCAGCAGCGTTCGACGGGATCCCCAAGAGACCCAGTACTTC.

J is TRBJ2-6 and V is TRBV5-1; 8 positions match TRBD2. Germline lookup yields CDR1 SGHRS and CDR2 YFSETQ. Trimming at V came to 4 bases and at J to 4 bases, leaving 7 bases not matched to a gene. The CDR3 sequence is 16 residues long. CDR3 residues: CASSPGLAAGANVLTF. CDR3 DNA sequence: TGCGCCAGCAGCCCCGGACTAGCCGCCGGGGCCAACGTCCTGACTTTC. Full variable domain (remainder filled in from reference TRBV5-1 and TRBJ2-6): KAGVTQTPRYLIKTRGQQVTLSCSPISGHRSVSWYQQTPGQGLQFLFEYFSETQRNKGNFPGRFSGRQFSNSRSEMNVSTLELGDSALYLCASSPGLAAGANVLTFGAGSRLTVL.

In the case of this clonotype: A much larger clone sits a single nucleotide away, making a read error possible. This chain links TRBV5-1 with TRBJ2-7, with TRBD2 as a possible D gene (6 bases). Germline V gene sequence: CDR1 SGHRS, CDR2 YFSETQ. The CDR3 is 12 amino acids. The CDR3 DNA reads TGCCCCAGCAGCAGGGACTGGGACGAGCAGTACTTC. This gives the protein CPSSRDWDEQYF.

Only a few counts were recorded for this clonotype. The chain carries TRBV20-1 and TRBJ2-5; 13 bases fit TRBD2. V dropped 6 bases and J dropped 1; count of bases not matched to a gene: 5. The V gene's germline CDR1 is DFQATT and CDR2 SNEGSKA (reference sequence). CDR3 length: 15 residues. This CDR3 is CSAGGLAGFQETQYF. Written as DNA, the CDR3 is TGCAGTGCGGGGGGACTAGCGGGGTTCCAAGAGACCCAGTACTTC.